The 19 T cell receptor beta chains below all came from one sample that was sequenced in a study of cytomegalovirus exposure and HLA in healthy donors. Primers for the PCR totalled 60 Vbeta and 13 Jbeta. Clones were read by immunoSEQ multiplex PCR, and TCRdb kept only the in-frame ones, dropping some. Of about 200,000 clones in the sample, roughly three quarters were seen once. Sequenced sample: PBMCs. The receptors come from a man aged 45-65 years in good health and CMV-seronegative.

The CDR3 here is CASSPRSLGQDNEQFF. The CDR3 DNA sequence: TGTGCCAGCAGCCCACGCTCCCTTGGACAGGACAATGAGCAGTTCTTC. The chain is built from TRBV11-2 and TRBJ2-1; 7 bases line up with TRBD1. J was trimmed by 5 bases and V by 5 bases; bases with no gene match: 12. There are 16 residues in the CDR3. In germline, CDR1 is SGHAT, CDR2 FQNNGV.

The rearrangement links TRBV7-9 to TRBJ2-1; tentatively, D is TRBD1 (5 bases). V was trimmed by 4 bases and J by 4 bases, leaving 5 bases between them. The CDR3 length is 12 residues. Per germline, CDR1 SEHNR and CDR2 FQNEAQ (reference sequence). CDR3 loop: CASSSGYNEQFF. CDR3 bases: TGTGCCAGCAGCTCAGGGTACAATGAGCAGTTCTTC.

The chain joins TRBV18 to TRBJ2-5; D is possibly TRBD1 (6 bases). V shed 3 bases and J shed 0 bases, with 11 bases lying between them. This CDR3 spans 15 amino acids. Germline CDR1 reads KGHSH; CDR2 reads LQKENI. The CDR3 here is CASSPLGQNQETQYF. The CDR3 DNA is TGTGCCAGCTCACCCTTAGGACAGAACCAAGAGACCCAGTACTTC.

This clone was recorded a few times. The chain joins TRBV2 to TRBJ1-6; D gene unclear. Trimming left V 7 bases short and J 5 bases short, with 9 bases between. Germline V CDR1 and CDR2: SNHLY, FYNNEI. The CDR3 length is 13 residues. CDR3 in DNA: TGTGCCAGCACATCTATCGATAATTCACCCCTCCACTTT. The encoded protein is CASTSIDNSPLHF.

The genes are TRBV27 and TRBJ2-7; 10 bases align to TRBD2. Germline V CDR1 and CDR2: MNHEY, SMNVEV (reference sequence). V was pared by 3 bases and J by 1 base, with 3 bases of the junction left unmatched. The CDR3 is 15 amino acids. The CDR3 region is CASSLTSGQSYEQYF. The CDR3 bases are TGTGCCAGCAGTTTGACTAGCGGGCAATCCTACGAGCAGTACTTC.

This rearrangement joins TRBV28 to TRBJ1-5; D is undetermined. CDR1 and CDR2 (germline): MDHEN, SYDVKM. Trimming pared 4 bases from V and 6 bases from J, leaving 19 bases between. The CDR3 is 16 amino acids. CDR3 coding DNA: TGTGCCAGCAGTTCCGTTACCGCGGTGCCTAGTCAGCCCCAGCATTTT. This gives the protein CASSSVTAVPSQPQHF. Full variable domain (rest looked up from reference TRBV28 and TRBJ1-5): DVKVTQSSRYLVKRTGEKVFLECVQDMDHENMFWYRQDPGLGLRLIYFSYDVKMKEKGDIPEGYSVSREKKERFSLILESASTNQTSMYLCASSSVTAVPSQPQHFGDGTRLSIL.

A few counts support this clone. The chain recombines TRBV25-1 with TRBJ1-5, with TRBD1 matching over 8 bases. The trim removed 6 bases at V and 1 base at J, leaving 5 bases unmatched. CDR1 is MGHDK and CDR2 is SYGVNS in the germline V gene. The CDR3 loop spans 15 amino acids. As DNA, the CDR3 is TGTGCCAGCAGCCCAGGGGGCGGGAGCAATCAGCCCCAGCATTTT. It yields the protein CASSPGGGSNQPQHF.

The rearrangement uses TRBV6-5 and TRBJ1-2, with TRBD1 matching over 7 bases. The CDR3 contains 13 residues. Looked up from germline, CDR1 is MNHEY and CDR2 is SVGAGI. V trimming: 5 bases; J trimming: 3 bases; junction bases outside the gene matches: 3. CDR3: CASSRGTDYGYTF. In DNA, the CDR3 is TGTGCCAGCAGTAGGGGGACAGACTATGGCTACACCTTC.

The chain carries TRBV7-3 and TRBJ2-1; TRBD2 agrees at 12 bases. Germline CDR1 and CDR2: SGHTA and FQGTGA. The CDR3 length is 15 residues. Losses at the gene ends were 5 bases for V and 7 bases for J; bases not matched to a gene: 6. The CDR3 here is CASSPSGRVGNEQFF. The CDR3 DNA reads TGTGCCAGCAGCCCTAGCGGGAGGGTTGGAAATGAGCAGTTCTTC.

J is TRBJ2-7 and V is TRBV28, with 10 positions matching TRBD2. CDR1 is MDHEN, CDR2 SYDVKM, per germline. The CDR3 length is 16 residues. V dropped 5 bases and J dropped 4; count of bases not matched to a gene: 11. CDR3 nucleotide sequence: TGTGCCAGCAGTCCCCGCAGACTAGCGGGTGTTTACGAGCAGTACTTC. It codes for CASSPRRLAGVYEQYF.

This clone appeared once. The gene calls are TRBV5-6 and TRBJ2-3; D may be TRBD2 (5 bases). The germline CDR1 and CDR2 sequences are SGHDT and YYEEEE. CDR3 size: 15 residues. V was clipped by 5 bases and J by 3 bases, with 16 bases between them. The CDR3 loop reads CASRKRGTRTDTQYF. Written as DNA, the CDR3 is TGTGCCAGCAGGAAGCGAGGAACTAGGACAGATACGCAGTATTTT.

The genes are TRBV28 and TRBJ1-4; D is unresolved. In germline, CDR1 is MDHEN, CDR2 SYDVKM. The CDR3 covers 13 residues. V was pared by 8 bases and J by 7 bases, with 14 bases between. The DNA of the CDR3 is TGTGCCAGCCTTGGCGGGGTTGGTGAAAAACTGTTTTTT. It encodes CASLGGVGEKLFF. The full variable domain, its missing parts supplied by reference TRBV28 and TRBJ1-4, is DVKVTQSSRYLVKRTGEKVFLECVQDMDHENMFWYRQDPGLGLRLIYFSYDVKMKEKGDIPEGYSVSREKKERFSLILESASTNQTSMYLCASLGGVGEKLFFGSGTQLSVL.

The chain links TRBV27 to TRBJ2-7; 11 bases match TRBD1. Germline-derived CDR1 and CDR2 are MNHEY and SMNVEV (reference sequence). This CDR3 has 14 amino acids. V gave up 7 bases and J gave up 6 bases; unmatched junction bases: 8. The chain's CDR3 is CASKARTGGIEQYF. CDR3 coding DNA: TGTGCCAGCAAAGCCCGGACAGGGGGCATCGAGCAGTACTTC.

This clone showed up just once. The chain joins TRBV28 to TRBJ1-2, with D uncertain. Trimming pared 2 bases from V and 7 bases from J, leaving 8 bases between. CDR3 size: 12 residues. The V gene's germline CDR1 is MDHEN and CDR2 SYDVKM. The CDR3 nucleotides are TGTGCCAGCAGTTTAACGGGGTTTGGCTACACCTTC. This encodes CASSLTGFGYTF.

This clone was counted once. This chain links TRBV7-9 with TRBJ1-4; a weak D match, TRBD1 (5 bases). Trimming took off 5 bases at V and 4 bases at J, with 14 bases between the two ends. Germline lookup yields CDR1 SEHNR and CDR2 FQNEAQ (reference sequence). This CDR3 spans 15 amino acids. This chain's CDR3 is CASSIGGTGNEKLFF. The CDR3 DNA sequence: TGTGCCAGCAGCATAGGCGGGACCGGTAATGAAAAACTGTTTTTT.

This chain links TRBV30 with TRBJ1-3; possibly TRBD1 for D (6 bases). The CDR3 sequence is 13 residues long. CDR1 is GTSNPN and CDR2 is SVGIG in the germline V gene (reference sequence). V was cut by 4 bases and J by 4 bases, with 11 bases left in between. CDR3 sequence: CAWTGVPGNTIYF. CDR3 coding DNA: TGTGCCTGGACAGGGGTACCAGGAAACACCATATATTTT.

The V gene is TRBV11-2, the J gene TRBJ2-1; D may be TRBD2 (5 bases). The CDR3 consists of 18 residues. Trimming shortened V by 2 bases and J by 7 bases, and 24 bases separated the two germline ends. Germline V gene lookup returns CDR1 SGHAT and CDR2 FQNNGV. The CDR3 nucleotides are TGTGCCAGCAGCTTATCGCCTTCTCTTGACTACGCGGCGAATGAGCAGTTCTTC. This encodes CASSLSPSLDYAANEQFF.

The rearrangement uses TRBV7-8 and TRBJ2-1; 8 bases are shared with TRBD1. V trimming: 5 bases; J trimming: 6 bases; junction bases outside the gene matches: 9. The germline CDR1 and CDR2 sequences are SGHVS and FQNEAQ. The CDR3 loop spans 15 amino acids. The CDR3 DNA reads TGTGCCAGCAGCCCTGGACAGGGTCAAGGCAATGAGCAGTTCTTC. Amino acid sequence: CASSPGQGQGNEQFF. The variable domain in full, with the rest retrieved from reference TRBV7-8 and TRBJ2-1, is GAGVSQSPRYKVAKRGQDVALRCDPISGHVSLFWYQQALGQGPEFLTYFQNEAQLDKSGLPSDRFFAERPEGSVSTLKIQRTQQEDSAVYLCASSPGQGQGNEQFFGPGTRLTVL.

J is TRBJ2-3 and V is TRBV6-5; 14 bases match TRBD2. This CDR3 is 16 amino acids long. Germline V gives CDR1 MNHEY, CDR2 SVGAGI. V lost 2 bases to trimming and J lost 8 bases; unmatched junction nucleotides: 6. Here the CDR3 DNA reads TGTGCCAGCAGTTACCTGACTAGCGGGAGGGCCATTACGCAGTATTTT. Translating it yields CASSYLTSGRAITQYF.